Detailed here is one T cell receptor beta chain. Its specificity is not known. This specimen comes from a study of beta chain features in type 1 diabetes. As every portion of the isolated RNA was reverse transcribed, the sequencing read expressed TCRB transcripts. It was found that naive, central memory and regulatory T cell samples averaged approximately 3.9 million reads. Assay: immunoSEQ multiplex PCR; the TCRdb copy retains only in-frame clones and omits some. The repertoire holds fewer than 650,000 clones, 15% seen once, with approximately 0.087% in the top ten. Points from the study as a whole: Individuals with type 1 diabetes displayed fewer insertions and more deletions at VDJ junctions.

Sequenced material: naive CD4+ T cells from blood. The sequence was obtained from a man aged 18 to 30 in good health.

The CDR3 here is CAWETGKRNNSPLHF. The CDR3 region has the DNA TGTGCCTGGGAGACAGGGAAGCGAAATAATTCACCCCTCCACTTT. The chain employs TRBV30 and TRBJ1-6, with 7 bases aligning to TRBD1. The CDR3 extends over 15 amino acids. The germline V gene encodes CDR1 GTSNPN and CDR2 SVGIG (reference sequence). Trimming cost V 5 bases and J 5 bases; bases outside gene matches: 9.